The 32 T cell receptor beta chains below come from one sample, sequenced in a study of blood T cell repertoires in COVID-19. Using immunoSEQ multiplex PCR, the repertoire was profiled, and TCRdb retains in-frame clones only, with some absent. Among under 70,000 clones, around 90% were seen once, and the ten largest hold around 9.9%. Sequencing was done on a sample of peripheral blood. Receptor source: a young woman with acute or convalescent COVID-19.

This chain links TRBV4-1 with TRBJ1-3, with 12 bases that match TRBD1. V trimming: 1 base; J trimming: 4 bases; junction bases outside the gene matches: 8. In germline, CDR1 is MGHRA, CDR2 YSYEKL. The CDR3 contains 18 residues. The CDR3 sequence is CASSQVVGQGARGNTIYF. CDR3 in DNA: TGCGCCAGCAGCCAAGTAGTGGGACAGGGGGCAAGAGGAAACACCATATATTTT.

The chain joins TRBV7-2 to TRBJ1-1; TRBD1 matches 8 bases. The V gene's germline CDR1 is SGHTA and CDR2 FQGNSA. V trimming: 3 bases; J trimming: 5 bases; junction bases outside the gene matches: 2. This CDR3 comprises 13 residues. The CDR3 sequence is CASSFRGRTEAFF. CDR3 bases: TGTGCCAGCAGCTTCAGGGGGCGAACTGAAGCTTTCTTT.

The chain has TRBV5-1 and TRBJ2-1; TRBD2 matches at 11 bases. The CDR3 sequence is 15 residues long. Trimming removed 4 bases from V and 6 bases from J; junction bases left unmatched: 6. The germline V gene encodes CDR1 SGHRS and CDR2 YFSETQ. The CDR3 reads CASSPTSGGPNEQFF. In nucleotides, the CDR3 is TGCGCCAGCAGCCCCACTAGCGGGGGCCCCAATGAGCAGTTCTTC.

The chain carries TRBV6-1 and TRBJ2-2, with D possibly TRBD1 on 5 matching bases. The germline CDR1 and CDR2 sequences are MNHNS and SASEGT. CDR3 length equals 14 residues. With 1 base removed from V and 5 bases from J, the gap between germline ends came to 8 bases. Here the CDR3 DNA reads TGTGCCAGCAGTGAAGTTCAGGGTACCGGGGAGCTGTTTTTT. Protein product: CASSEVQGTGELFF.

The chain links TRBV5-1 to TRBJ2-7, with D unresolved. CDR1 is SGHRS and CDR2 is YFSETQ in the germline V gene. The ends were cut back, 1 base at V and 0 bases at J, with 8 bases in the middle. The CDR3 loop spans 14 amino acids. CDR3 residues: CASSLPESSYEQYF. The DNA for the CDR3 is TGCGCCAGCAGCTTGCCAGAAAGCTCCTACGAGCAGTACTTC.

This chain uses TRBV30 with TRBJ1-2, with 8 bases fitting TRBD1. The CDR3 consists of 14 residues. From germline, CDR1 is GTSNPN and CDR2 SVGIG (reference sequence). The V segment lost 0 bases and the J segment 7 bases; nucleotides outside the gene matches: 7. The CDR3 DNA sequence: TGTGCCTGGAGTGTACTTGACAGGGGAGGTGGCTACACCTTC. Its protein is CAWSVLDRGGGYTF.

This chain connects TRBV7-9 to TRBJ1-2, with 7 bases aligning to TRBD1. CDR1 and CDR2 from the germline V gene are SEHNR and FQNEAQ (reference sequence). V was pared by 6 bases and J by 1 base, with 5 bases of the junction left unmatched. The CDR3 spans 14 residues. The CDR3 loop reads CASSTGQVNYGYTF. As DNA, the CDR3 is TGTGCCAGCAGTACAGGACAGGTTAACTATGGCTACACCTTC. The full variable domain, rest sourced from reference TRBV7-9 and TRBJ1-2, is DTGVSQNPRHKITKRGQNVTFRCDPISEHNRLYWYRQTLGQGPEFLTYFQNEAQLEKSRLLSDRFSAERPKGSFSTLEIQRTEQGDSAMYLCASSTGQVNYGYTFGSGTRLTVV.

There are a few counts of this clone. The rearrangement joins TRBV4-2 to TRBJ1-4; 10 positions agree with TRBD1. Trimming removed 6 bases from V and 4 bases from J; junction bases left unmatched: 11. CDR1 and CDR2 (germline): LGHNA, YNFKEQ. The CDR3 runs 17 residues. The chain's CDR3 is CASSSGTGVPDNEKLFF. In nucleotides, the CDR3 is TGTGCCAGCAGTTCCGGGACAGGGGTCCCCGATAATGAAAAACTGTTTTTT.

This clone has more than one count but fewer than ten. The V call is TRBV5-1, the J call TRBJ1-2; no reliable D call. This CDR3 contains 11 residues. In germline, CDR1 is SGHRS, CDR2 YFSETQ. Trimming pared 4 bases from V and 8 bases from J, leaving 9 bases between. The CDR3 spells CASSGGVGYTF. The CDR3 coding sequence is TGCGCCAGCAGCGGCGGCGTAGGCTACACCTTC.

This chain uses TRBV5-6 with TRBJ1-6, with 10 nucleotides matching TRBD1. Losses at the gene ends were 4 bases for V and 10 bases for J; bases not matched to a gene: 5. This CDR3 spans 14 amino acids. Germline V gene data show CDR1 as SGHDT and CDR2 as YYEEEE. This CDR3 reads CASSQGQGTSPLHF. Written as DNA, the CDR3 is TGTGCCAGCAGCCAGGGACAGGGGACGTCACCCCTCCACTTT.

This CDR3 is CASSQGEGVSSYEQYF. Here the CDR3 DNA reads TGTGCCAGCAGCCAGGGGGAGGGCGTGAGCTCCTACGAGCAGTACTTC. The chain has TRBV14 and TRBJ2-7; 7 bases match TRBD2. The CDR3 spans 16 residues. Germline CDR1 and CDR2: SGHDN and FVKESK. V lost 3 bases, J lost 0 bases, and 8 bases stayed unmatched.

The CDR3 reads CASLGQGTDTQYF. The CDR3 region has the DNA TGTGCCAGTCTAGGACAGGGGACAGATACGCAGTATTTT. The chain has TRBV19 and TRBJ2-3; TRBD1 agrees at 9 bases. CDR3 length: 13 residues. With 8 bases clipped from V and 3 bases from J, the junction kept 3 bases outside the gene matches. CDR1 is LNHDA, CDR2 SQIVND, per germline (reference sequence).

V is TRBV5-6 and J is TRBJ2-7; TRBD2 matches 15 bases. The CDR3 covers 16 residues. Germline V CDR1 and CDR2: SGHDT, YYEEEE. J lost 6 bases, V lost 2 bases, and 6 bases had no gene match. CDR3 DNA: TGTGCCAGCAGCTTCCCGGGACTAGCGGGAGGTGGCGAGCAGTACTTC. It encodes CASSFPGLAGGGEQYF.

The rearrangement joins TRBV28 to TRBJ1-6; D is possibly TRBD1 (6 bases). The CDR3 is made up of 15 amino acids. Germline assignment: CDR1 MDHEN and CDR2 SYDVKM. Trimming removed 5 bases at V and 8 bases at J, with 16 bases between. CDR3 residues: CASSTRTVGDSPLHF. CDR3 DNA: TGTGCCAGCAGTACTCGGACAGTAGGGGATTCACCCCTCCACTTT.

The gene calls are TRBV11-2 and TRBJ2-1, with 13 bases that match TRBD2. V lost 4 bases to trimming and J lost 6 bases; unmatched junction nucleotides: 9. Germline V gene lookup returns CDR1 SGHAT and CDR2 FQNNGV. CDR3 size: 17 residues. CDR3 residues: CASSSTLLAGGSNEQFF. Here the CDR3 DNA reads TGTGCCAGCAGCTCAACCCTACTAGCGGGGGGGTCCAATGAGCAGTTCTTC. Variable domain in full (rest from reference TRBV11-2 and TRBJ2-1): EAGVAQSPRYKIIEKRQSVAFWCNPISGHATLYWYQQILGQGPKLLIQFQNNGVVDDSQLPKDRFSAERLKGVDSTLKIQPAKLEDSAVYLCASSSTLLAGGSNEQFFGPGTRLTVL.

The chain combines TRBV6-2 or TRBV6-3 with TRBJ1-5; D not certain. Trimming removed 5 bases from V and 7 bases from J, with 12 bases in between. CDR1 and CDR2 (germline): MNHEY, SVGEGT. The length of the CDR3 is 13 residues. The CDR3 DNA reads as TGTGCCAGCAGTCTCCTCGGAGGACAGCCCCAGCATTTT. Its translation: CASSLLGGQPQHF.

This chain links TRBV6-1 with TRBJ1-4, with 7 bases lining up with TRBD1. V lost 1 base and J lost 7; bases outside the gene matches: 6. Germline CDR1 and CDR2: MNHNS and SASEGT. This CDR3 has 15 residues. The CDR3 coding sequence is TGTGCCAGCAGTGAAGAAACGACAGGGCGTGAAAAACTGTTTTTT. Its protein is CASSEETTGREKLFF.

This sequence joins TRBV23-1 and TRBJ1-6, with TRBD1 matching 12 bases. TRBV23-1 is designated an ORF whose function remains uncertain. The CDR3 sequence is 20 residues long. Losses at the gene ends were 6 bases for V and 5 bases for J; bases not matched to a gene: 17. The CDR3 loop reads CASSGGLLPRDRGHNSPLHF. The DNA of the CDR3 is TGCGCCAGCAGCGGCGGGCTTTTACCCCGGGACAGGGGGCATAATTCACCCCTCCACTTT.

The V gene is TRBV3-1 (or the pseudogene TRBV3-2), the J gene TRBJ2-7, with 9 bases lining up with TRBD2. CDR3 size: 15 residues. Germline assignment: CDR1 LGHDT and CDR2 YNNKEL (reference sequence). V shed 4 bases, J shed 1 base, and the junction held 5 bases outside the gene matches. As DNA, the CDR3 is TGTGCCAGCAGCCTAGGACTAGCGCGATCCTACGAGCAGTACTTC. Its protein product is CASSLGLARSYEQYF.

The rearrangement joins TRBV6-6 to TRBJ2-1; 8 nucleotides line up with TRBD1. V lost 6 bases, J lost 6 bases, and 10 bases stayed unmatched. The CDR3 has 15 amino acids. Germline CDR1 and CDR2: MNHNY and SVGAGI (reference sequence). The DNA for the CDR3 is TGTGCCAGCAGCCGACCGGGACAGGCGATCAATGAGCAGTTCTTC. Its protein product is CASSRPGQAINEQFF.

The CDR3 coding sequence is TGTGCCAGCAGCGTAGACGCAGTTCCCTCAGATACGCAGTATTTT. It translates to CASSVDAVPSDTQYF. The chain joins TRBV9 to TRBJ2-3; D remains unclear. The CDR3 covers 15 residues. CDR1 and CDR2 (germline): SGDLS, YYNGEE. V was pared by 0 bases and J by 4 bases, with 12 bases between.

The CDR3 protein is CASSLRYNEQFF. In DNA form, the CDR3 reads TGCGCCAGCAGCTTGCGGTACAATGAGCAGTTCTTC. The V gene is TRBV5-1, the J gene TRBJ2-1; D not resolved. Germline V lookup: CDR1 SGHRS, CDR2 YFSETQ. The CDR3 extends over 12 amino acids. V was shortened by 1 base and J by 4 bases, with 3 bases between the two germline ends. The full variable domain, its missing parts supplied by reference TRBV5-1 and TRBJ2-1, is KAGVTQTPRYLIKTRGQQVTLSCSPISGHRSVSWYQQTPGQGLQFLFEYFSETQRNKGNFPGRFSGRQFSNSRSEMNVSTLELGDSALYLCASSLRYNEQFFGPGTRLTVL.

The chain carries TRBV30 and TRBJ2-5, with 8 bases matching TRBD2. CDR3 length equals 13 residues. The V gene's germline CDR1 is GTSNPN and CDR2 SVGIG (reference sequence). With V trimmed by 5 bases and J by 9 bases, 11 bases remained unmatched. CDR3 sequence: CAWEAGGGMAQYF. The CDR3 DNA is TGTGCCTGGGAGGCGGGCGGGGGGATGGCCCAGTACTTC.

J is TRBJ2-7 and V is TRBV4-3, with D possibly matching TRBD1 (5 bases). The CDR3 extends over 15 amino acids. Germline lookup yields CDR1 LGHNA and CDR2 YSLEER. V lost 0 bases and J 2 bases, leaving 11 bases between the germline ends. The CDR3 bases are TGCGCCAGCAGCCAAGATATACAGGCCCCCTACGAGCAGTACTTC. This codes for CASSQDIQAPYEQYF.

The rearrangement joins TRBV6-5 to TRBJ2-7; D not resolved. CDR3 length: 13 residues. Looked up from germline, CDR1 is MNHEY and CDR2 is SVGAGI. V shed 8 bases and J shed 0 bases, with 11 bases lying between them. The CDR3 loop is CASARTGSYEQYF. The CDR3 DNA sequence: TGTGCCAGCGCTCGCACGGGCTCCTACGAGCAGTACTTC.

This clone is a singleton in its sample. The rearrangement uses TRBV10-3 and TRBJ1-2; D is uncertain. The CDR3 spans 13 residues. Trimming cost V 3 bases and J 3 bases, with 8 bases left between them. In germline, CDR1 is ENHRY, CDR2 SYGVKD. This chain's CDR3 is CAISDSEHYGYTF. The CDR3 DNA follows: TGTGCCATCAGTGACTCGGAGCACTATGGCTACACCTTC.

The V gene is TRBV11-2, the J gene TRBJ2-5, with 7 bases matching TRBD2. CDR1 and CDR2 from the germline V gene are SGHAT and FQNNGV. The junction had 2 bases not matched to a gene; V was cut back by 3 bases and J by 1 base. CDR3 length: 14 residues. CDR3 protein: CASSLGLRQETQYF. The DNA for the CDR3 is TGTGCCAGCAGCTTGGGACTACGCCAAGAGACCCAGTACTTC. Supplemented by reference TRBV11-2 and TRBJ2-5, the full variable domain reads EAGVAQSPRYKIIEKRQSVAFWCNPISGHATLYWYQQILGQGPKLLIQFQNNGVVDDSQLPKDRFSAERLKGVDSTLKIQPAKLEDSAVYLCASSLGLRQETQYFGPGTRLLVL.

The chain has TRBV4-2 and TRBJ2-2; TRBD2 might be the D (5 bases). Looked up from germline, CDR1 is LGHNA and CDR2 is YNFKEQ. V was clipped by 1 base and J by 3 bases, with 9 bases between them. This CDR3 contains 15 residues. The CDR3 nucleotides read TGTGCCAGCAGCCAAGGGACTGATGACACCGGGGAGCTGTTTTTT. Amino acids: CASSQGTDDTGELFF.

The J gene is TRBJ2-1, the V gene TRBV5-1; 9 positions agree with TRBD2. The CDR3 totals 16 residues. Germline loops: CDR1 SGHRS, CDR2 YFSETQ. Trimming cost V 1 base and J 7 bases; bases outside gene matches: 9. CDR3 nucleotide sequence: TGCGCCAGCAGCTTGTACGGTAGCGGGAGAGGGAATGAGCAGTTCTTC. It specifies CASSLYGSGRGNEQFF.

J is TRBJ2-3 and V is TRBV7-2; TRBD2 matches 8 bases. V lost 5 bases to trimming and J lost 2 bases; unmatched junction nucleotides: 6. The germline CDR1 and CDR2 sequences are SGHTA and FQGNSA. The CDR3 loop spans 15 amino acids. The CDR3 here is CASSRSGILTDTQYF. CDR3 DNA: TGTGCCAGCAGCCGTAGCGGGATCCTCACAGATACGCAGTATTTT.

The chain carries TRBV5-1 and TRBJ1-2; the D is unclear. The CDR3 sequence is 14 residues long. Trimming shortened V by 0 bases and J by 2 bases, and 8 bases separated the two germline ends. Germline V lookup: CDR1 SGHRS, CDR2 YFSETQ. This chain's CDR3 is CASSLDHGNYGYTF. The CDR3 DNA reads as TGCGCCAGCAGCTTGGATCACGGGAACTATGGCTACACCTTC.

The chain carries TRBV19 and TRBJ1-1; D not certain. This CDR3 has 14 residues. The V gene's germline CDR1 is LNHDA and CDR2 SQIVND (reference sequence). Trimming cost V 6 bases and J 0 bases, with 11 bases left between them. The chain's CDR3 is CASSRLGMNTEAFF. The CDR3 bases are TGTGCCAGTAGCCGGCTCGGGATGAACACTGAAGCTTTCTTT.